One and the same sample provided the 10 T cell receptor beta chains below, sequenced in a study of shared clonotypes between healthy human individuals. CD45RO-negative, CCR7-selected cells formed the naive CD8 fraction, which excluded terminally differentiated effector memory CD45RA+ cells. The repertoire was sequenced with immunoSEQ multiplex PCR; TCRdb's copy has only in-frame clones and lacks some. The repertoire holds over 2 million clones, with less than 95% as singletons. Sequences were obtained from naive CD8+ T cells sorted from blood. Receptors were obtained from a man between 18 and 29 years old in good health.

The rearrangement joins TRBV6-5 to TRBJ2-1, with D possibly called TRBD1 or TRBD2 (7 bases each). Looked up from germline, CDR1 is MNHEY and CDR2 is SVGAGI. The CDR3 has 15 residues. V shed 7 bases and J shed 5 bases, with 18 bases lying between them. DNA of the CDR3: TGTGCCAGCACCAACGGGGGGACAGTCAACAATGAGCAGTTCTTC. Its translation is CASTNGGTVNNEQFF.

This sequence joins TRBV2 and TRBJ2-7; D gene ambiguous. The CDR3 consists of 14 residues. Trimming removed 6 bases at V and 0 bases at J, with 12 bases between. Germline-derived CDR1 and CDR2 are SNHLY and FYNNEI. CDR3 sequence reads: CASRLTAGSYEQYF. The CDR3 nucleotides are TGTGCCAGCAGGTTGACGGCCGGCTCCTACGAGCAGTACTTC.

The chain employs TRBV2 and TRBJ2-1; 14 bases are a match to TRBD2. Germline V CDR1 and CDR2: SNHLY, FYNNEI. Losses at the gene ends were 5 bases for V and 4 bases for J; bases not matched to a gene: 7. This CDR3 has 17 amino acids. The CDR3, as DNA: TGTGCCAGCAGTCCGGGACTAGCGGGAGAAGGGTACAATGAGCAGTTCTTC. Encoded protein: CASSPGLAGEGYNEQFF.

V is TRBV6-5 and J is TRBJ2-5; D ambiguous. CDR1 is MNHEY and CDR2 is SVGAGI in the germline V gene. The CDR3 is 13 amino acids. V shed 6 bases and J shed 1 base, with 9 bases lying between them. The CDR3 nucleotides read TGTGCCAGCAGGCCCAGTTTCCAAGAGACCCAGTACTTC. This translates into CASRPSFQETQYF.

As to this clone: Other DNA sequences in this specimen translate into the identical CDR3. This chain joins TRBV6-5 and TRBJ1-1, with D perhaps TRBD1 (5 bases). CDR3 size: 14 residues. Trimming took 0 bases from V and 4 from J, leaving 9 bases between them. Germline loops: CDR1 MNHEY, CDR2 SVGAGI. DNA of the CDR3: TGTGCCAGCAGTTACTCCACGGGGGGCACTGAAGCTTTCTTT. Encoded protein: CASSYSTGGTEAFF.

As to this clone: The sample contains more than one DNA sequence encoding this CDR3. The chain uses TRBV5-1 and TRBJ1-1; the D is unclear. In germline, CDR1 is SGHRS, CDR2 YFSETQ. The CDR3 consists of 12 residues. V was shortened by 3 bases and J by 2 bases, with 5 bases between the two germline ends. The CDR3 region has the DNA TGCGCCAGCAGCTCGGGTAACACTGAAGCTTTCTTT. This translates into CASSSGNTEAFF. Supplemented by reference TRBV5-1 and TRBJ1-1, the full variable domain reads KAGVTQTPRYLIKTRGQQVTLSCSPISGHRSVSWYQQTPGQGLQFLFEYFSETQRNKGNFPGRFSGRQFSNSRSEMNVSTLELGDSALYLCASSSGNTEAFFGQGTRLTVV.

Here the CDR3 reads CASSLVLGFNEQYF. The CDR3 bases are TGTGCCAGCAGCTTAGTCCTAGGGTTCAACGAGCAGTACTTC. This rearrangement joins TRBV11-2 to TRBJ2-7; D not resolved. V was pared by 1 base and J by 5 bases, with 12 bases between. Germline CDR1 and CDR2: SGHAT and FQNNGV. The CDR3 spans 14 residues.

The chain joins TRBV21-1 to TRBJ1-5; the table's D call, TRBD1, has no DNA check behind it. TRBV21-1 is a listed pseudogene. The CDR3 is 16 residues long. CDR3 amino acids: CASSKAGATGGASQHF. DNA for the CDR3: TGTGCCAGCAGCAAAGCTGGGGCGACAGGGGGCGCGTCCCAGCATTTT.

V and J are TRBV7-6 and TRBJ1-1; D remains unclear. Looked up from germline, CDR1 is SGHVS and CDR2 is FNYEAQ. V was cut by 2 bases and J by 3 bases, with 10 bases left in between. The CDR3 runs to 14 residues. CDR3 protein: CASSLRARDTEAFF. DNA for the CDR3: TGTGCCAGCAGCTTACGGGCTCGGGACACTGAAGCTTTCTTT.

Regarding this clone: Given a much more abundant clone one base away, this may be a read error. This same CDR3 is encoded by further DNA sequences in the sample. The rearrangement joins TRBV5-8 to TRBJ2-7, with unresolved D. Trimming took 3 bases from V and 1 from J, leaving 2 bases between them. Looked up from germline, CDR1 is SGHTS and CDR2 is YDEGEE. This CDR3 is 11 amino acids long. The CDR3 sequence: CASSSSYEQYF. The CDR3 DNA reads TGTGCCAGCAGCTCGTCCTACGAGCAGTACTTC.